This T cell receptor beta chain is drawn from a study of tumor and adjacent non-tumor tissue in lung cancer. Study-level findings and limits: Tumor repertoires had a smaller top 100 clone share than normal lung.

Many counts were recorded for this clonotype. Its target is unknown. This CDR3 is built from 16 residues. Germline values: CDR1 MNHNS, CDR2 SASEGT. The V and J ends lost 2 bases and 7 bases, in that order; junction bases with no gene match: 8. This sample's RNA came from whole unsorted tissue. Chemotherapy-naive patients with new lung cancer underwent thoracic surgery in China, August–November 2014. The library came from three nested PCR rounds adapted from ARM-PCR protocols. TCRdb called the multiplex PCR reads again in MiXCR, with one record for every CDR3 protein. The sample lists approximately 90,000 distinct CDR3 sequences; around 64% were seen once.

The J gene is TRBJ2-5, the V gene TRBV6-1, with 12 bases lining up with TRBD2. Sequencing used lung tumor tissue. This sequence originates from a man in his fifties or sixties with non-small cell lung cancer. CDR3 protein: CASSELAGGSEATQYF. The CDR3 DNA reads TGTGCCAGCAGTGAACTAGCGGGAGGGAGTGAAGCGACCCAGTACTTC.